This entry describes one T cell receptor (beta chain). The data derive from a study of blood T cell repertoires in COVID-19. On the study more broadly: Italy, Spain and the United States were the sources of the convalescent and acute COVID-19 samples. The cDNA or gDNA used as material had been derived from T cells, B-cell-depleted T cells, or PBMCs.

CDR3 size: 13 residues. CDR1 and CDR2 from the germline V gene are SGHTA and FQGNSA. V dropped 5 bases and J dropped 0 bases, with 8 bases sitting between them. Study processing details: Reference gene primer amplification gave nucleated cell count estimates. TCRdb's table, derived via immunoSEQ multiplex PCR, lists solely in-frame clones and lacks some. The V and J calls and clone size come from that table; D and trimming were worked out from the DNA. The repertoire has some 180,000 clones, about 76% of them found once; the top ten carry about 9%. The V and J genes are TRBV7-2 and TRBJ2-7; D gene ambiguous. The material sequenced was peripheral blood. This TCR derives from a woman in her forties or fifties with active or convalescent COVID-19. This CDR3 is CASSAYSSYEQYF. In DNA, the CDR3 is TGTGCCAGCAGCGCCTATAGCTCCTACGAGCAGTACTTC. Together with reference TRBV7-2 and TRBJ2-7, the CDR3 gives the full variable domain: GAGVSQSPSNKVTEKGKDVELRCDPISGHTALYWYRQSLGQGLEFLIYFQGNSAPDKSGLPSDRFSAERTGGSVSTLTIQRTQQEDSAVYLCASSAYSSYEQYFGPGTRLTVT.